A single sample is the source of the 6 T cell receptor beta chains below, sequenced in a study of blood T cell repertoires in COVID-19. TCRdb's copy holds only in-frame clones and misses some; the assay was immunoSEQ multiplex PCR. Counted here are some 87,000 clones, under 90% occurring once; the ten biggest clones make up nearly 25%. Sequencing was performed on peripheral blood. All receptors derive from a human donor in a cohort sampled during active COVID-19.

The chain couples TRBV5-5 to TRBJ1-2, with D possibly being TRBD1 (5 bases). This CDR3 has 14 amino acids. The germline gives CDR1 SGHKS, CDR2 YYEKEE (reference sequence). Trimming removed 3 bases at V and 7 bases at J, with 16 bases between. CDR3 loop: CASSYMGREGGYTF. CDR3 DNA sequence: TGTGCCAGCAGCTACATGGGCAGGGAGGGTGGCTACACCTTC.

The V and J genes are TRBV21-1 and TRBJ2-7; the table's D call, TRBD1, was not checked against the DNA. TRBV21-1 is a listed pseudogene. This CDR3 contains 14 residues. This CDR3 reads CASSPTGSSYEQYF. Written as DNA, the CDR3 is TGTGCCAGCAGCCCAACAGGTAGCTCCTACGAGCAGTACTTC.

CDR3 region: CASSPSPGQSGYTF. DNA for the CDR3: TGTGCCAGCAGTCCCAGCCCGGGACAGAGTGGCTACACCTTC. The V gene is TRBV28, the J gene TRBJ1-2, with 7 bases lining up with TRBD1. From germline, CDR1 is MDHEN and CDR2 SYDVKM. This CDR3 spans 14 amino acids. Trimming at V came to 5 bases and at J to 7 bases, leaving 10 bases not matched to a gene.

The chain uses TRBV5-8 and TRBJ2-3, with TRBD1 identical over 7 bases. CDR3 length: 16 residues. The V gene's germline CDR1 is SGHTS and CDR2 YDEGEE. J gave up 2 bases and V 4 bases, and 10 bases lay outside the gene matches. The CDR3 DNA reads TGTGCCAGCAGCGGGGACAACAGGGGCCCCACAGATACGCAGTATTTT. Translation: CASSGDNRGPTDTQYF.

The chain combines TRBV20-1 with TRBJ1-1; 7 bases are a match to TRBD1. The CDR3 has 11 amino acids. Trimming cost V 5 bases and J 5 bases; bases outside gene matches: 2. CDR1 DFQATT and CDR2 SNEGSKA come from the germline V gene (reference sequence). The CDR3 protein is CSAYRGTEAFF. As DNA, the CDR3 is TGCAGTGCTTACAGGGGAACTGAAGCTTTCTTT.

This chain connects TRBV28 to TRBJ1-4; 7 bases are shared with TRBD1. The trim removed 2 bases at V and 4 bases at J, leaving 4 bases unmatched. In germline, CDR1 is MDHEN, CDR2 SYDVKM. The CDR3 sequence is 15 residues long. CDR3 nucleotide sequence: TGTGCCAGCAGTTTAAGACAGGGCTTTAATGAAAAACTGTTTTTT. Residues: CASSLRQGFNEKLFF.